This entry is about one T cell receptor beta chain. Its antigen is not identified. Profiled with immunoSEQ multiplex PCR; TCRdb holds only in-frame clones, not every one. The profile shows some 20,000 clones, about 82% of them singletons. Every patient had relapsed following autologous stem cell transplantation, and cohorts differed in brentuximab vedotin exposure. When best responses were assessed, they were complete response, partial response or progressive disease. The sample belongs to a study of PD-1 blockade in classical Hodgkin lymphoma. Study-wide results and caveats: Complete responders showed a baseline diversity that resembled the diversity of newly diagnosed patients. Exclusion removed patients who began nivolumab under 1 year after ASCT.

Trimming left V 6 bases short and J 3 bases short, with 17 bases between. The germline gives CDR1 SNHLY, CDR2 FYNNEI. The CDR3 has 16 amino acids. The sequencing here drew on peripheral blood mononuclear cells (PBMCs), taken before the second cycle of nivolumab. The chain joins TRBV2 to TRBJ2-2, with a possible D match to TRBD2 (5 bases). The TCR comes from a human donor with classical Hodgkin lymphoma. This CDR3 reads CASSKRSGLYTGELFF. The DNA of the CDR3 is TGTGCCAGCAGCAAACGGAGCGGCCTGTACACCGGGGAGCTGTTTTTT.